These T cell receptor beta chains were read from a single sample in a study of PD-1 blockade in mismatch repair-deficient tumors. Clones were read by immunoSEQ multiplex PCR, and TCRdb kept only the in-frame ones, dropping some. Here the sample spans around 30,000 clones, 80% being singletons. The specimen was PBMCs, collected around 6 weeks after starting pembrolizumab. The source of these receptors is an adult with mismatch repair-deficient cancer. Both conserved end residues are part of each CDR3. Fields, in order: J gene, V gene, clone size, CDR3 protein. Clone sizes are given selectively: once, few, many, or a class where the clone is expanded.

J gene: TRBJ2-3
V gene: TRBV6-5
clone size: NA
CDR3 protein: CASSSTIRGPDTQYF

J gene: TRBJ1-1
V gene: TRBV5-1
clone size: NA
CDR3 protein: CASSLQLQGTEAFF

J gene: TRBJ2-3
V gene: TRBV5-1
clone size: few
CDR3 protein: CASNRESTDTQYF

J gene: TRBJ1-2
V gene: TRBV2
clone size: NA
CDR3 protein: CASIGFYGYTF

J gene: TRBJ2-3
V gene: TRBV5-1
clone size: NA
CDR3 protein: CASSLQTDTQYF

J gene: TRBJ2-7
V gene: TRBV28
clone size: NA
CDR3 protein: CASSFLLAGAGEQYF

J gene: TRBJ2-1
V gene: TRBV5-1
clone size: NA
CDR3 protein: CASSLEQTGGYNEQFF

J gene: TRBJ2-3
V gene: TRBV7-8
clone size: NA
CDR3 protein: CASSSIRLAGGPTQYF

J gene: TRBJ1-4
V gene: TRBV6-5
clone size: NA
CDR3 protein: CASSLGGFNEKLFF

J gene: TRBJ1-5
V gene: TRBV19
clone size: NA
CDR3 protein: CASRRGGNQPQHF

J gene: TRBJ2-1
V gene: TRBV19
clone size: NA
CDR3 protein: CASSIDQGTYNEQFF

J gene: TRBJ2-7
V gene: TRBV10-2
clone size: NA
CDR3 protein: CASSSGTSGSYEQYF

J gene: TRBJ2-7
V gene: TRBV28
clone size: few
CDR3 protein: CATLQGYGTYEQYF

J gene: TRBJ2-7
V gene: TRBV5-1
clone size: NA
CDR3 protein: CASSLSQGAAYEQYF

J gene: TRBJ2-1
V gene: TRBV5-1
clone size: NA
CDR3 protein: CASSVTSASDEQFF

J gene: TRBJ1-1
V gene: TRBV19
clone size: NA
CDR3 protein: CASTTSGQGDTEAFF

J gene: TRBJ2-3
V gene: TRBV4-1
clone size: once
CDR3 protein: CASSQIHRLGDTQYF

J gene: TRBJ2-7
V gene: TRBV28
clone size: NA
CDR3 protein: CASSLFAGTFTYEQYF

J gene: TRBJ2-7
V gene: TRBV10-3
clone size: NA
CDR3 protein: CAVRGTGGSYEQYF

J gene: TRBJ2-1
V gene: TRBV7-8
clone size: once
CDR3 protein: CASSLKYGTRTSNEQFF

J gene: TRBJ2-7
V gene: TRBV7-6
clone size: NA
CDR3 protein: CASSLEGTGGKLYEQYF

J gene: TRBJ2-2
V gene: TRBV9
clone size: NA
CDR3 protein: CASSVGGGTNTGELFF

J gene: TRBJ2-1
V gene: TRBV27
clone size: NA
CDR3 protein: CASSSERGGWGTYNEQFF

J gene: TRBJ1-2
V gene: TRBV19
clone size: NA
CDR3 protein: CASSNRQIGYGYTF

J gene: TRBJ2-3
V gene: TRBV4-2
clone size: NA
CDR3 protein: CASSRTSGYTDTQYF

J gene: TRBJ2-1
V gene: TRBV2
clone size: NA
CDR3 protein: CASSAGTSGTEQFF

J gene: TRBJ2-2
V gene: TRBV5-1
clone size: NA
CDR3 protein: CASEGGSGTGELFF

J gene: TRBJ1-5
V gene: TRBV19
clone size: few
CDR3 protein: CASSRQDYSNQPQHF

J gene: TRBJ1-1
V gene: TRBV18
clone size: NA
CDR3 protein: CASSPKLQGEGYTEAFF

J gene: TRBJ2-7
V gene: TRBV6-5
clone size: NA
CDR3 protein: CASSYDATSGSYEQYF

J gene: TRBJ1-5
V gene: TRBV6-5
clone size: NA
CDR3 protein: CASRSRGQGNQPQHF

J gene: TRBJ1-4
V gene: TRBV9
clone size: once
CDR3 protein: CASSVGVNEKLFF